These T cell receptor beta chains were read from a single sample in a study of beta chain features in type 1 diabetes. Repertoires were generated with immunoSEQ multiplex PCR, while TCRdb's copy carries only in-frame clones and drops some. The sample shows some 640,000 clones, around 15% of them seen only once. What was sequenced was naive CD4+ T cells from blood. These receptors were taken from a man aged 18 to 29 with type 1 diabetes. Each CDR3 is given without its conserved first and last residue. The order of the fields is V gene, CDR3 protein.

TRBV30 AWNWRGTGELF
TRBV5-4 ASSLQESSGNTIY
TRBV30 ATQTGLGYT
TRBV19 ASSPLAGDYNEQF
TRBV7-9 ASSPGGSVQY
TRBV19 ASSQRDTQY
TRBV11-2 ASSFRPTDTQY
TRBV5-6 ASSTGYTRAGRYWAF
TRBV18 ASSPLGADVYGYT
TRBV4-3 ASSQETGPYGYT
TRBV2 ASSEFNEKLF
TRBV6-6 ASSFGQTMETQY
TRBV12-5 ASGLGQGMRNEQF
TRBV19 ASSILGTENYGYT
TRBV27 ASSPPRDRRNTEAF
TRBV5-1 ASSWTSSADTQY
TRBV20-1 SAAVRDTQY
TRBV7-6 ASSYYRNTGELF
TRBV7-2 ASSPFGSGGLAYEQY
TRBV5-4 ASSLRSPNEKLF
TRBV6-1 ASRAYLAGTYEQY
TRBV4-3 ASSQDKGAETQY
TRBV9 ASSVGKGVNIQY
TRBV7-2 ASSQRGGTNEQF
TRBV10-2 ASSLGTDTQY
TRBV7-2 ASSLARATGEQY
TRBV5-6 ASSLSGTSSVSVN
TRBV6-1 ASINEDPVSDTQY